The text below deals with one T cell receptor beta chain. Its target is not known. The source of the sample is a study of T cell responses to AZD1222 COVID-19 vaccine. Study-wide results and limits: White British people made up most donors, females outnumbered males, and clonal diversity was possibly underestimated. Unmutated variant regions are reportedly the target of nearly half of TCRs that are spike-specific. Every sample of the repertoires postdated the peak T cell response.

Germline CDR1 is MDHEN and CDR2 is SYDVKM. The CDR3 runs 13 residues. Trimming took 7 bases from V and 1 from J; bases not matched to a gene: 0. Sequencing was performed with immunoSEQ multiplex PCR; in TCRdb, only in-frame clones are kept and a portion is missing. This repertoire shows about 75,000 clones, around 89% found once; its top ten account for more than 8%. The input for sequencing was peripheral blood, taken 28 days after the second dose of the MenACWY control vaccine. This rearrangement joins TRBV28 to TRBJ2-3, with 9 bases matching TRBD2. The TCR was taken from an adult who received the MenACWY meningococcal vaccine as a control. The CDR3, as DNA: TGTGCCAGCACTAGCGGGGGCACAGATACGCAGTATTTT. Protein sequence: CASTSGGTDTQYF.